This T cell receptor beta chain was sequenced in a study of T cells in Graves' hyperthyroidism and ophthalmopathy. The V gene's germline CDR1 is SEHNR and CDR2 FQNEAQ (reference sequence). This CDR3 contains 16 residues. V was cut by 4 bases and J by 7 bases, with 23 bases left in between. From RNA transcripts, TCR beta CDR3 regions were amplified. First-round RT-PCR of the TCR CDR3 relied on the HTBI primer set. Each CDR3 protein is one row after TCRdb ran MiXCR on the multiplex PCR reads. The sample records fewer than 110,000 distinct CDR3 sequences, 47% being singletons. Clinical symptoms, serum thyroxine, TRAb, thyroid ultrasound and orbital computed tomography informed diagnoses.

The sequence was obtained from a man between 40 and 49 years old with Graves' hyperthyroidism. The sample was blood. The chain recombines TRBV7-9 with TRBJ2-7; maybe TRBD2 (7 bases). CDR3 sequence: CASSSPGGANTGEQYF. The CDR3 nucleotides read TGTGCCAGCAGCTCTCCTGGGGGGGCGAACACCGGGGAGCAGTACTTC. The whole variable domain, remainder taken from reference TRBV7-9 and TRBJ2-7, is DTGVSQNPRHKITKRGQNVTFRCDPISEHNRLYWYRQTLGQGPEFLTYFQNEAQLEKSRLLSDRFSAERPKGSFSTLEIQRTEQGDSAMYLCASSSPGGANTGEQYFGPGTRLTVT.